A single sample gave rise to the 11 T cell receptor beta chains below, sequenced in a study of blood T cells in healthy people across ages. Alongside a J-beta primer mix, a sample-barcoded 5' primer served in a second PCR lasting 7 to 11 cycles. TCRdb re-derived calls from the 5' RACE reads in MiXCR, one entry per CDR3 protein. The repertoire holds 720,000 or so distinct CDR3 sequences, with around two fifths as singletons. Sequencing input: blood. The origin of the receptors is a man older than 75 in good health.

The chain combines TRBV4-3 with TRBJ2-1, with 14 bases that match TRBD2. The CDR3 has 17 residues. V was pared by 3 bases and J by 5 bases, with 6 bases of the junction left unmatched. Germline assignment: CDR1 LGHNA and CDR2 YSLEER. The CDR3 DNA sequence: TGCGCCAGCAGCCAGGAAAGGGGACTAGCGGGGGACAATGAGCAGTTCTTC. It is translated as CASSQERGLAGDNEQFF.

Ten or more counts support this clonotype. The V gene is TRBV12-3 or TRBV12-4, the J gene TRBJ1-2; D not resolved. This CDR3 contains 16 residues. V was pared by 6 bases and J by 5 bases, with 22 bases between. CDR3 protein: CASSWGEEGRGYGYTF. The CDR3 DNA follows: TGTGCCAGCAGCTGGGGTGAGGAGGGTCGAGGGTATGGCTACACCTTC.

This clonotype was found many times. The J gene is TRBJ2-7, the V gene TRBV11-3; possibly TRBD2 for D (6 bases). Trimming took 3 bases from V and 6 from J, leaving 12 bases between them. The germline gives CDR1 SGHNT, CDR2 YENEEA. The CDR3 has 13 amino acids. CDR3 protein: CASSFGGAREQYF. The CDR3 DNA reads TGTGCCAGCAGCTTTGGAGGGGCTCGCGAGCAGTACTTC.

This clonotype was observed a handful of times. This sequence joins TRBV24-1 and TRBJ2-7, with 7 positions matching TRBD1. The CDR3 covers 13 residues. V lost 7 bases to trimming and J lost 5 bases; unmatched junction nucleotides: 7. CDR1 is KGHDR, CDR2 SFDVKD, per germline. This chain's CDR3 is CATSRQGTDEQYF. The CDR3 DNA is TGTGCCACCAGCCGACAGGGAACTGACGAGCAGTACTTC.

This clonotype was recorded many times. This chain uses TRBV10-3 with TRBJ2-1; D is perhaps TRBD1 (6 bases). CDR3 length: 15 amino acids. Germline CDR1 reads ENHRY; CDR2 reads SYGVKD. Trimming shortened V by 2 bases and J by 3 bases, and 11 bases separated the two germline ends. The CDR3 coding sequence is TGTGCCATCAGTGAGGTGACAGGTCTCTACAATGAGCAGTTCTTC. Translated: CAISEVTGLYNEQFF.

This clonotype was detected only a few times. The rearrangement joins TRBV28 to TRBJ2-4, with a possible D match to TRBD1 (7 bases). The last part of the DNA fits TRBJ2-7 better; the J call may be wrong. CDR3 length: 19 residues. The germline CDR1 and CDR2 sequences are MDHEN and SYDVKM. Here the CDR3 DNA reads TGTGCCAGCAGTTTAGGTTTCCTGGTCCTGGCGGGACAGACCTCCGAGCAGTACTTC. Encoded protein: CASSLGFLVLAGQTSEQYF.

V and J are TRBV11-3 and TRBJ2-7, with 10 positions matching TRBD2. V shed 3 bases, J shed 6 bases, and the junction held 2 bases outside the gene matches. The CDR3 sequence is 13 residues long. Per the germline V gene, CDR1 is SGHNT and CDR2 is YENEEA. CDR3 nucleotides: TGTGCCAGCAGCTTTGCTAGCGGGAGCGAGCAGTACTTC. It encodes CASSFASGSEQYF.

The chain is built from TRBV9 and TRBJ2-7, with TRBD1 as a possible D gene (5 bases). Deletions cut 2 bases from V and 2 bases from J, with 11 bases between. CDR1 is SGDLS, CDR2 YYNGEE, per germline. The CDR3 consists of 14 residues. CDR3 sequence: CASSVALGPYEQYF. CDR3 nucleotide sequence: TGTGCCAGCAGCGTGGCCTTGGGGCCCTACGAGCAGTACTTC.

This chain uses TRBV5-6 with TRBJ1-4; D not certain. Trimming pared 0 bases from V and 7 bases from J, leaving 7 bases between. This CDR3 is built from 13 residues. Germline V gene data show CDR1 as SGHDT and CDR2 as YYEEEE. The CDR3 DNA is TGTGCCAGCAGCTTGGGGACCATTGAAAAACTGTTTTTT. This gives the protein CASSLGTIEKLFF.

The chain recombines TRBV2 with TRBJ2-3; TRBD2 agrees at 10 bases. This CDR3 is 17 amino acids long. Trimming removed 8 bases from V and 3 bases from J; junction bases left unmatched: 14. Germline-derived CDR1 and CDR2 are SNHLY and FYNNEI. The CDR3 DNA reads TGTGCCAGCGACCCCAACTCTCTAGCGGGAGCAACAGATACGCAGTATTTT. Protein: CASDPNSLAGATDTQYF.

The V gene is TRBV20-1, the J gene TRBJ2-1; possibly TRBD2 for D (6 bases). With the DNA end fitting TRBJ2-7 better, the J assignment may be wrong. The germline V gene encodes CDR1 DFQATT and CDR2 SNEGSKA (reference sequence). CDR3 length equals 12 residues. CDR3 loop: CSASRRVNEQYF. The CDR3, as DNA: TGCAGTGCTAGTAGGAGGGTCAATGAGCAGTACTTC.